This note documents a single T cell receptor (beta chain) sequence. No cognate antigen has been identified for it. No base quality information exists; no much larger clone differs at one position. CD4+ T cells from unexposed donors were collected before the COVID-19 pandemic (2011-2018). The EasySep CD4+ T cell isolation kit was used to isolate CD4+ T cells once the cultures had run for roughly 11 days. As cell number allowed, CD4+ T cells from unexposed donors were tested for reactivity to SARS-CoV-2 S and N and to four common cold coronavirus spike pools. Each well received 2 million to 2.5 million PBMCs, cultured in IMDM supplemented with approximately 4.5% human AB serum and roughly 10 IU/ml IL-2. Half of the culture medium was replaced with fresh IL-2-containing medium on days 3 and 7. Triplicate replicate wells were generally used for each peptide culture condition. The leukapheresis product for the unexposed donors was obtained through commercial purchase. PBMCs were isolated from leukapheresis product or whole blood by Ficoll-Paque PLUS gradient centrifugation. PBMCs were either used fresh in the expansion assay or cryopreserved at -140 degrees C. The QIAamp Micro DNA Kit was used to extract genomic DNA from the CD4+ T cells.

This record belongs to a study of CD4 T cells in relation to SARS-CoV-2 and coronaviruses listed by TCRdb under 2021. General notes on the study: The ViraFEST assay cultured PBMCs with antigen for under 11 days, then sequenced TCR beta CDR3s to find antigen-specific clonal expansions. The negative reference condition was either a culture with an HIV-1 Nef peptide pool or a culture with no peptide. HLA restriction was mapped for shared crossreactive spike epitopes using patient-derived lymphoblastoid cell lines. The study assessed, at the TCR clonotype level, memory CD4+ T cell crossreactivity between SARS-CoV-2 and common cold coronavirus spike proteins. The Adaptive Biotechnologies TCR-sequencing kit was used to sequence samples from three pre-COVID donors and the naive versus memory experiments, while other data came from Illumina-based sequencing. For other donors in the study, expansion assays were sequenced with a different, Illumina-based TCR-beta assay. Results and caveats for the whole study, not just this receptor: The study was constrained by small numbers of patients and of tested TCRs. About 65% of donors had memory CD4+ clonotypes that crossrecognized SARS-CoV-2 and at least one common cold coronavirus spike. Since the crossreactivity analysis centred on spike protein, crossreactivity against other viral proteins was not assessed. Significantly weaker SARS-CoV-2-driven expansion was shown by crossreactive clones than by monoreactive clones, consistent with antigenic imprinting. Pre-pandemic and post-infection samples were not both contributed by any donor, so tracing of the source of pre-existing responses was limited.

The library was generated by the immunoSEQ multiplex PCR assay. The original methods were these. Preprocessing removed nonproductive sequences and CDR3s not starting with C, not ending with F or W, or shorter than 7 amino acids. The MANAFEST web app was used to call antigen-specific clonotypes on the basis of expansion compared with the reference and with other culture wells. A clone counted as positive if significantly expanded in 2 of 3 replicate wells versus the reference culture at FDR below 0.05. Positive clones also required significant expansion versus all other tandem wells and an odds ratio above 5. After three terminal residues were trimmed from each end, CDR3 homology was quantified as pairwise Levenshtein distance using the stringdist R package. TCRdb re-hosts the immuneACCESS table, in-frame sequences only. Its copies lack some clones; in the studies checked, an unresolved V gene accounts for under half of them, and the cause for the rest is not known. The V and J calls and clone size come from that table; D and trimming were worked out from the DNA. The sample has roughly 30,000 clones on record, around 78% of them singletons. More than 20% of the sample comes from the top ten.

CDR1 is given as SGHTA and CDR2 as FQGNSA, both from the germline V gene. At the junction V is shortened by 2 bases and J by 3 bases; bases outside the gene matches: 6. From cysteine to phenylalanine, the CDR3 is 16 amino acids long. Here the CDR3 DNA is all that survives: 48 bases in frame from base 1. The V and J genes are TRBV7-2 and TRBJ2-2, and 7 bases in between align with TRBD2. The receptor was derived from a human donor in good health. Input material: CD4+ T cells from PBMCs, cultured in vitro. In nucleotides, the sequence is TGTGCCAGCAGCTTAACTGGCGGGGGTCACACCGGGGAGCTGTTTTTT. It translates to CASSLTGGGHTGELFF.